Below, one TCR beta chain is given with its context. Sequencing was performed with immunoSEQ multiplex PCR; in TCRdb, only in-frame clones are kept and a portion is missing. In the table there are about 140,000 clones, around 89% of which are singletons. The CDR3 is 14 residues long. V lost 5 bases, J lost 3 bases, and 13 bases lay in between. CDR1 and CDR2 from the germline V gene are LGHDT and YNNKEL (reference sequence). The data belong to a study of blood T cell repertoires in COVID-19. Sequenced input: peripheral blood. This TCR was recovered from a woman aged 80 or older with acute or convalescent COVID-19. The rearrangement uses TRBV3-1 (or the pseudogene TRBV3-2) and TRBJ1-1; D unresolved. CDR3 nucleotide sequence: TGTGCCAGCAGCTCGGAAGGAGCCTACACTGAAGCTTTCTTT. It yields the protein CASSSEGAYTEAFF.